This T cell receptor (beta chain) was obtained from a study of spatial heterogeneity in lung cancer. Study context: Unique TCR and UMI combinations averaged more than ten appearances each in raw reads.

Indicated time point: sample taken at primary tumor resection. The sequenced material consisted of unsorted whole RNA from tumor, nontumor lung or frozen PBMC. One entry per CDR3 protein results from TCRdb running MiXCR on the 5' RACE reads. The sample includes more than 20,000 distinct CDR3 sequences, under 6% seen only once; the top ten take around 7%. The CDR3 sequence is 10 residues long. The germline CDR1 and CDR2 sequences are MDHEN and SYDVKM. The input for sequencing was PBMCs, taken at surgery. J is TRBJ2-7 and V is TRBV28; possible D gene TRBD2, 6 bases. This sequence originates from a male donor with early-stage non-small cell lung cancer. In DNA, the CDR3 is TGTGCTACTGGGGGGTACGAGCAGTACTTC. Its translation is CATGGYEQYF.